This TCR beta chain stems from a study of beta chain features in type 1 diabetes. Since all of the isolated RNA was reverse transcribed, expressed TCRB transcripts were what got sequenced. Clones were read by immunoSEQ multiplex PCR, and TCRdb kept only the in-frame ones, dropping some. The data contain around 300,000 clones, around 10% of them singletons. Trimming took 4 bases from V and 4 from J, leaving 11 bases between them. This CDR3 is built from 13 residues. Germline loops: CDR1 MDHEN, CDR2 SYDVKM. This sequence joins TRBV28 and TRBJ2-7; D is unresolved. The source material was naive CD4+ T cells from blood. The sequence was collected from a woman aged 25-40 years in good health. Here the CDR3 DNA reads TGTGCCAGCAGTTACGATCAGAATTACGAGCAGTACTTC. Encoded protein: CASSYDQNYEQYF.